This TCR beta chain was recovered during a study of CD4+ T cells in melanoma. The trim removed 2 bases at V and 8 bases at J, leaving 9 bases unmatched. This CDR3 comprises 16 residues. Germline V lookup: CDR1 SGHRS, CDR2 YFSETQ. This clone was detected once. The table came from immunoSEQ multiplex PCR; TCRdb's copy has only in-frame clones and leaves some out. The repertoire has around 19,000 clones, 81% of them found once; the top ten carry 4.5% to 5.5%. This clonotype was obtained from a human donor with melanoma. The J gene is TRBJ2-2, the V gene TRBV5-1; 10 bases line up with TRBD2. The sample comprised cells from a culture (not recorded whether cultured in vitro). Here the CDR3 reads CASSFAAGGPRGELFF. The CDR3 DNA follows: TGCGCCAGCAGCTTCGCAGCGGGGGGGCCGCGAGGGGAGCTGTTTTTT. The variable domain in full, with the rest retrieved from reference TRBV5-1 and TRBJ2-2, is KAGVTQTPRYLIKTRGQQVTLSCSPISGHRSVSWYQQTPGQGLQFLFEYFSETQRNKGNFPGRFSGRQFSNSRSEMNVSTLELGDSALYLCASSFAAGGPRGELFFGEGSRLTVL.